This section outlines one T cell receptor (beta chain) sequence together with its context. The data are from a study of glioma-infiltrating T cells after dendritic cell vaccination. Study information: Patients received autologous tumor lysate-pulsed dendritic cell vaccination between about 2003 and 2013. Autologous tumor lysate was loaded overnight onto monocyte-derived dendritic cells grown approximately seven days with IL-4 and GM-CSF.

CDR1 and CDR2 (germline): SEHNR, FQNEAQ (reference sequence). The CDR3 totals 12 residues. Trimming shortened V by 10 bases and J by 4 bases, and 8 bases separated the two germline ends. Some clones are missing from TCRdb's copy, which holds only in-frame ones; the method was immunoSEQ multiplex PCR. Of around 97,000 clones in the sample, about four fifths were seen once. This receptor was identified in a human donor with glioblastoma. This chain joins TRBV7-9 and TRBJ2-6; D is ambiguous. The sequencing used blood, collected before dendritic cell vaccination. In nucleotides, the CDR3 is TGTGCCACACGACAAGGGGCCAACGTCCTGACTTTC. Translation gives CATRQGANVLTF.